These T cell receptor beta chains were read from a single sample in a study of identical twins. In TCRdb, the 5' RACE reads were re-called with MiXCR into one record per CDR3 protein. The sample holds hundreds of thousands of distinct CDR3 sequences; roughly 6.2% are singletons and the top ten take under 2%. Input material: naive T cells sorted from blood. All receptors come from a man aged 18-30 years in good health. Each CDR3 is given with its conserved first and last residue. A D gene is named only where the DNA matches it firmly. Expanded clones are given a class, and other clones once, few, many or no size at all.

DNA: TGTGCCAGCAGTCTCCGGGACAGGGCAACCGGGGAGCTGTTTTTT
CDR3: CASSLRDRATGELFF
length: 15
D: TRBD1
J: TRBJ2-2
size: -
V: TRBV28

DNA: TGTACAAGCGGGAGGAGGCTGGAGACCCAGTACTTC
CDR3: CTSGRRLETQYF
length: 12
D: -
J: TRBJ2-5
size: many
V: TRBV21-1

DNA: TGTGCCAGCAGCCGCACGGGGACAGTTCAAGAGACCCAGTACTTC
CDR3: CASSRTGTVQETQYF
length: 15
D: TRBD1
J: TRBJ2-5
size: many
V: TRBV4-2

DNA: TGTGCCAGCGGAAGGGGCTCTAGCACAGATACGCAGTATTTT
CDR3: CASGRGSSTDTQYF
length: 14
D: -
J: TRBJ2-3
size: many
V: TRBV6-1

DNA: TGTGCCAGCAGACCCGATAGCGCCCAAAACATTCAGTACTTC
CDR3: CASRPDSAQNIQYF
length: 14
D: -
J: TRBJ2-4
size: many
V: TRBV28

DNA: TGTGCCAGCAGCCAAGAGTTTAGCGACTCACGGGAGCTGTTTTTT
CDR3: CASSQEFSDSRELFF
length: 15
D: -
J: TRBJ2-2
size: few
V: TRBV3-1

DNA: TGTGCCAGCAGCAATAGCGGGAGGGACTACAATGAGCAGTTCTTC
CDR3: CASSNSGRDYNEQFF
length: 15
D: TRBD2
J: TRBJ2-1
size: few
V: TRBV7-9

DNA: TGTGCCAGCAGCTTAACCCGTCCGGGACCGCGTACCGAGCAGTTCTTC
CDR3: CASSLTRPGPRTEQFF
length: 16
D: -
J: TRBJ2-1
size: -
V: TRBV7-8

DNA: TGCGCCAGCAGCTTGGTAGTAGGGGCGACTAATGAAAAACTGTTTTTT
CDR3: CASSLVVGATNEKLFF
length: 16
D: -
J: TRBJ1-4
size: few
V: TRBV5-1

DNA: TGCGCCAGCAGGACGGGACTAGCGGGAGTTATCGCAGAGACCCAGTACTTC
CDR3: CASRTGLAGVIAETQYF
length: 17
D: TRBD2
J: TRBJ2-5
size: -
V: TRBV5-1

DNA: TGTGCCAGCAGCCTATGGCCCGGGGAGCTGTTTTTT
CDR3: CASSLWPGELFF
length: 12
D: -
J: TRBJ2-2
size: many
V: TRBV12-3/TRBV12-4

DNA: TGTGCCAGCAGGGCCGGGACATACGAAAAACTGTTTTTT
CDR3: CASRAGTYEKLFF
length: 13
D: -
J: TRBJ1-4
size: many
V: TRBV2

DNA: TGCAGCGTTTACTCGGGGCCCTACGAGCAGTACTTC
CDR3: CSVYSGPYEQYF
length: 12
D: -
J: TRBJ2-7
size: many
V: TRBV29-1

DNA: TGCGCCAGCAGCCAACCGGAGGGGCAGGGAAGGAATAATTCACCCCTCCACTTT
CDR3: CASSQPEGQGRNNSPLHF
length: 18
D: -
J: TRBJ1-6
size: many
V: TRBV4-3

DNA: TGTGCCAGCAAAGCGGATGGACAGGGGAGGCAGTTCTTC
CDR3: CASKADGQGRQFF
length: 13
D: TRBD1
J: TRBJ2-1
size: -
V: TRBV7-2

DNA: TGTGCCAGCAGTTTTAGGGACTCCCCAGGGGATACGCAGTATTTT
CDR3: CASSFRDSPGDTQYF
length: 15
D: -
J: TRBJ2-3
size: few
V: TRBV12-3/TRBV12-4

DNA: TGCAGCGTTGAACGGCGGGAGCAGTTCTTC
CDR3: CSVERREQFF
length: 10
D: -
J: TRBJ2-1
size: -
V: TRBV29-1

DNA: TGTGCCAGCAGCCGCGGGACACACACCTACGAGCAGTACTTC
CDR3: CASSRGTHTYEQYF
length: 14
D: -
J: TRBJ2-7
size: many
V: TRBV12-3/TRBV12-4

DNA: TGCGCCAGCAGCGGGGGGGGACTTCCCTCCTACAATGAGCAGTTCTTC
CDR3: CASSGGGLPSYNEQFF
length: 16
D: TRBD2
J: TRBJ2-1
size: many
V: TRBV5-1

DNA: TGTGCCAGCAGTGATCTAGCGGGAGCTCCCTACGAGCAGTACTTC
CDR3: CASSDLAGAPYEQYF
length: 15
D: TRBD2
J: TRBJ2-7
size: many
V: TRBV25-1

DNA: TGTGCCAGCAGTTTCGGCCTAGCGGACTCCTACGAGCAGTACTTC
CDR3: CASSFGLADSYEQYF
length: 15
D: TRBD2
J: TRBJ2-7
size: many
V: TRBV28

DNA: TGCAGTGCTAGAGATGAGGGAACCTACAATGAGCAGTTCTTC
CDR3: CSARDEGTYNEQFF
length: 14
D: -
J: TRBJ2-1
size: few
V: TRBV20-1

DNA: TGCAGCGTTGAGGGGCACAAAGGGGAGACCCAGTACTTC
CDR3: CSVEGHKGETQYF
length: 13
D: -
J: TRBJ2-5
size: many
V: TRBV29-1

DNA: TGTGCCAGCAGCCCGACTAGCGGGCCCACAGATACGCAGTATTTT
CDR3: CASSPTSGPTDTQYF
length: 15
D: TRBD2
J: TRBJ2-3
size: -
V: TRBV9

DNA: TGTGCCAGCAGTAGGGGAGCGGGAGGATTCTCCTACAATGAGCAGTTCTTC
CDR3: CASSRGAGGFSYNEQFF
length: 17
D: TRBD2
J: TRBJ2-1
size: -
V: TRBV6-1

DNA: TGTGCCAGCAGTGTACTGGGCGCGGGTGAAGCTTTCTTT
CDR3: CASSVLGAGEAFF
length: 13
D: -
J: TRBJ1-1
size: many
V: TRBV12-3/TRBV12-4

DNA: TGTGCCAGCAGTTTAGCGGGAGAGGGGCAAGAGACCCAGTACTTC
CDR3: CASSLAGEGQETQYF
length: 15
D: -
J: TRBJ2-5
size: -
V: TRBV12-3/TRBV12-4

DNA: TGCGCCAGCAGCTTGGACCCGACAGGCCTGAGGTATGGCTACACCTTC
CDR3: CASSLDPTGLRYGYTF
length: 16
D: -
J: TRBJ1-2
size: -
V: TRBV5-1

DNA: TGTGCCAGCAGCCAAGGGTTGGGGGGCGGAAAACTGTTTTTT
CDR3: CASSQGLGGGKLFF
length: 14
D: -
J: TRBJ1-4
size: many
V: TRBV12-3/TRBV12-4

DNA: TGTGCCAGCAGCCCCGACAGGAGACAGGGCTATGGCTACACCTTC
CDR3: CASSPDRRQGYGYTF
length: 15
D: TRBD1
J: TRBJ1-2
size: -
V: TRBV14

DNA: TGCGCCAGCAGCTCCGACCGGCTTACCCGGAAAACGGGCACTGAAGCTTTCTTT
CDR3: CASSSDRLTRKTGTEAFF
length: 18
D: -
J: TRBJ1-1
size: many
V: TRBV5-1

DNA: TGTGCCAGCGGAGTGAACACTGAAGCTTTCTTT
CDR3: CASGVNTEAFF
length: 11
D: -
J: TRBJ1-1
size: few
V: TRBV6-5

DNA: TGTGCCAGCAGCCTCGGGACTAGGGACTACGAGCAGTACTTC
CDR3: CASSLGTRDYEQYF
length: 14
D: TRBD2
J: TRBJ2-7
size: many
V: TRBV7-2

DNA: TGTGCCAGCATAGAGGCGGGAGGTCTCGAGCAGTACTTC
CDR3: CASIEAGGLEQYF
length: 13
D: TRBD2
J: TRBJ2-7
size: few
V: TRBV2

DNA: TGTGCCACCAGCAGAACAGTGAATCAGCCCCAGCATTTT
CDR3: CATSRTVNQPQHF
length: 13
D: -
J: TRBJ1-5
size: many
V: TRBV15

DNA: TGTGCCAGCAGTCCTAGTCGGACACAAATGAACACTGAAGCTTTCTTT
CDR3: CASSPSRTQMNTEAFF
length: 16
D: -
J: TRBJ1-1
size: many
V: TRBV16

DNA: TGCAGCGCCCCAGGGTACAATGAGCAGTTCTTC
CDR3: CSAPGYNEQFF
length: 11
D: -
J: TRBJ2-1
size: many
V: TRBV29-1

DNA: TGTGCCAGTCACGGACAGAACTACGAGCAGTACTTC
CDR3: CASHGQNYEQYF
length: 12
D: -
J: TRBJ2-7
size: few
V: TRBV19

DNA: TGCAGTGCTGTTAGTCACAGCAATCAGCCCCAGCATTTT
CDR3: CSAVSHSNQPQHF
length: 13
D: -
J: TRBJ1-5
size: many
V: TRBV20-1

DNA: TGTGCCAGCAGCGTATGGGTGAACACTGAAGCTTTCTTT
CDR3: CASSVWVNTEAFF
length: 13
D: -
J: TRBJ1-1
size: many
V: TRBV9

DNA: TGTGCCAGCACTGTTGGCATCAACTCCTACAATGAGCAGTTCTTC
CDR3: CASTVGINSYNEQFF
length: 15
D: -
J: TRBJ2-1
size: few
V: TRBV6-1

DNA: TGTGCCAGCAGTGGAAGTAGCCACAATGAGCAGTTCTTC
CDR3: CASSGSSHNEQFF
length: 13
D: -
J: TRBJ2-1
size: few
V: TRBV12-3/TRBV12-4

DNA: TGTGCCAGCAGCCAAGAAAGCGAGGGAGGGCTCGAGCAGTTCTTC
CDR3: CASSQESEGGLEQFF
length: 15
D: TRBD2
J: TRBJ2-1
size: many
V: TRBV4-2

DNA: TGTGCCAGCAGCGAGACAGGGTGGGTCAATGAGCAGTTCTTC
CDR3: CASSETGWVNEQFF
length: 14
D: TRBD1
J: TRBJ2-1
size: many
V: TRBV5-6

DNA: TGTGCCAGCAGCGCGACTGGGGCTAGCGGGTTGGAAGAGACCCAGTACTTC
CDR3: CASSATGASGLEETQYF
length: 17
D: TRBD2
J: TRBJ2-5
size: many
V: TRBV9

DNA: TGTGCCAGCAGCTTAAATGTGAACACTGAAGCTTTCTTT
CDR3: CASSLNVNTEAFF
length: 13
D: -
J: TRBJ1-1
size: -
V: TRBV7-9

DNA: TGCGCCAGCAGCTTCAGCGGGGGGGACACCGGGGAGCTGTTTTTT
CDR3: CASSFSGGDTGELFF
length: 15
D: TRBD2
J: TRBJ2-2
size: many
V: TRBV5-1

DNA: TGTGCCTGGAGCGATCGACGGGAAGCTTTCTTT
CDR3: CAWSDRREAFF
length: 11
D: -
J: TRBJ1-1
size: -
V: TRBV30

DNA: TGTGCCAGCAGTGAAGGACCGTGGGGAGGTGATGGTTTCTTT
CDR3: CASSEGPWGGDGFF
length: 14
D: -
J: TRBJ1-1
size: -
V: TRBV6-1

DNA: TGCAGTGCTAGAGCCGGGACCCAGCCCCAGCATTTT
CDR3: CSARAGTQPQHF
length: 12
D: -
J: TRBJ1-5
size: many
V: TRBV20-1

DNA: TGTGCCAGCAGCTTGCGTCTAGCGGGTCCCAAAGAGACCCAGTACTTC
CDR3: CASSLRLAGPKETQYF
length: 16
D: TRBD2
J: TRBJ2-5
size: many
V: TRBV5-6

DNA: TGCAGCGTTATGCCTAATAGCGGGAGGGCCCCCTACAATGAGCAGTTCTTC
CDR3: CSVMPNSGRAPYNEQFF
length: 17
D: TRBD2
J: TRBJ2-1
size: many
V: TRBV29-1

DNA: TGTGCCTGGAGGGATCTCGGCAGGTCCTACGAGCAGTACTTC
CDR3: CAWRDLGRSYEQYF
length: 14
D: -
J: TRBJ2-7
size: -
V: TRBV30

DNA: TGTGCCAGCAGACGTGACAGAGCAACTAATGAAAAACTGTTTTTT
CDR3: CASRRDRATNEKLFF
length: 15
D: -
J: TRBJ1-4
size: many
V: TRBV12-3/TRBV12-4

DNA: TGTGCCAGCAGCAGAGACCCAGGGGGCCAAGAGACCCAGTACTTC
CDR3: CASSRDPGGQETQYF
length: 15
D: TRBD1
J: TRBJ2-5
size: many
V: TRBV7-2

DNA: TGTGCCAGCAGCACACGACTAGCGGGAGTATCAGATACGCAGTATTTT
CDR3: CASSTRLAGVSDTQYF
length: 16
D: TRBD2
J: TRBJ2-3
size: -
V: TRBV7-9